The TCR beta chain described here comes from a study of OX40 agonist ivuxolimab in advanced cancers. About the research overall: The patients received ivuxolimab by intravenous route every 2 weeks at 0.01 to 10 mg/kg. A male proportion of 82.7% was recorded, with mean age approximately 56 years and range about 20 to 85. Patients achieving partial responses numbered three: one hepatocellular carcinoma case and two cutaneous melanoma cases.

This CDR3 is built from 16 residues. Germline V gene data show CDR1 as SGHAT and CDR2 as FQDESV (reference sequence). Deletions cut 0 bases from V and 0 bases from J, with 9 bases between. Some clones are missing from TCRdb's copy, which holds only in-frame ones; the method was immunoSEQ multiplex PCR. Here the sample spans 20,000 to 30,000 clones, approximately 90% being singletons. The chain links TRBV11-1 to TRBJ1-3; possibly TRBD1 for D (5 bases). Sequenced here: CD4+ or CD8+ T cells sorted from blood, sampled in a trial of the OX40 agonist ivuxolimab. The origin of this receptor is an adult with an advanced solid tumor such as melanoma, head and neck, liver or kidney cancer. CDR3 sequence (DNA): TGTGCCAGCAGCTTAGCGGGGGAGAGCTCTGGAAACACCATATATTTT. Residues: CASSLAGESSGNTIYF.